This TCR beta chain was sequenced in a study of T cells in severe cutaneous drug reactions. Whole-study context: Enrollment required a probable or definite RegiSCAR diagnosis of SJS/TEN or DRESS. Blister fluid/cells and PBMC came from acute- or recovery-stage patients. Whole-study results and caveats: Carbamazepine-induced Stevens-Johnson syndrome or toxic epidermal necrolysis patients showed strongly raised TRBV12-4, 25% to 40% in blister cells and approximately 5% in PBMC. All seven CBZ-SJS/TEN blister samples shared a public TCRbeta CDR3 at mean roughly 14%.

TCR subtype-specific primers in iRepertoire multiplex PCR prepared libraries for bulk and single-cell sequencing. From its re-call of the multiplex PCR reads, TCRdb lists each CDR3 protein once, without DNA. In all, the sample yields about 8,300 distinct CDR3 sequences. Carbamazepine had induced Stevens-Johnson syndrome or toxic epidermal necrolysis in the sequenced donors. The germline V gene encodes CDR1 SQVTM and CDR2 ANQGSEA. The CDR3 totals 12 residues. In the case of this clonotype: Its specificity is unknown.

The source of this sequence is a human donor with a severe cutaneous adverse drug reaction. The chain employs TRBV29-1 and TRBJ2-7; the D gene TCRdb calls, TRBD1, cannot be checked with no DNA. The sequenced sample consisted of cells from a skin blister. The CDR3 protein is CSVGDGSYEQYF.